This T cell receptor beta chain came from a study of shared clonotypes between healthy human individuals. Overall study results and limits: Large sequencing depth failed to make sorted-subset sequencing complete, rarefaction showed. Sharing across four donors was highest in naive CD4 (approximately 5%) and lowest in memory CD8 (around 0.4%). A reduction in generation probabilities was seen for non-shared clonotypes relative to those shared by all four donors.

The repertoire was sequenced with immunoSEQ multiplex PCR; TCRdb's copy has only in-frame clones and lacks some. This sample has over a million clones, with approximately 78% found just once. The table lists this clone with a few counts. What it binds is unknown. This CDR3 contains 15 residues. From germline, CDR1 is SGHTA and CDR2 FQGNSA. V gave up 4 bases and J gave up 2 bases; unmatched junction bases: 4. The sequence came from a man in his late teens or twenties in good health. Some clones in this sample may be carry-over from other donors' samples. The genes are TRBV7-2 and TRBJ2-3, with 9 positions matching TRBD2. The specimen was memory CD4+ T cells from PBMCs. Subset meaning: CD45RA-negative fraction. The chain's CDR3 is CASSSTSGYTDTQYF. For the CDR3, the DNA is TGTGCCAGCAGCTCGACTAGCGGTTACACAGATACGCAGTATTTT.